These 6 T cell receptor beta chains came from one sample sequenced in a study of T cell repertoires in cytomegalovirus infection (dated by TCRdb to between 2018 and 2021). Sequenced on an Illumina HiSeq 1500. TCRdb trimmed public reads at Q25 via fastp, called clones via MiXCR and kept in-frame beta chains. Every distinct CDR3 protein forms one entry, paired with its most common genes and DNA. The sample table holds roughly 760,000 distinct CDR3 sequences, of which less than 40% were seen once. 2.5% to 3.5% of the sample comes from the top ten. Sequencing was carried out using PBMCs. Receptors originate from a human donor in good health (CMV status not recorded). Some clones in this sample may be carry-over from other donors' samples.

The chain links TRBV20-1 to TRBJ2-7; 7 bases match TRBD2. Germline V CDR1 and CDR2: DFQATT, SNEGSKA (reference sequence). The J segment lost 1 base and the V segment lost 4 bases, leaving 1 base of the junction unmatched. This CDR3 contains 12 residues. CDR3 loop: CSAKRGSYEQYF. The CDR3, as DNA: TGCAGTGCTAAGCGGGGTTCCTACGAGCAGTACTTC.

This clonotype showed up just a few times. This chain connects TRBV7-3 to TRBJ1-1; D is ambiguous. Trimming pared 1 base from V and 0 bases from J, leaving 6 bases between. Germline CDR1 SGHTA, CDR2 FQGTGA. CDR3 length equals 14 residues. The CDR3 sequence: CASSLKPLNTEAFF. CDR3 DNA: TGTGCCAGCAGCTTAAAACCCTTGAACACTGAAGCTTTCTTT. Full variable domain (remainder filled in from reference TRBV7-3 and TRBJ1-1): GAGVSQTPSNKVTEKGKYVELRCDPISGHTALYWYRQSLGQGPEFLIYFQGTGAADDSGLPNDRFFAVRPEGSVSTLKIQRTERGDSAVYLCASSLKPLNTEAFFGQGTRLTVV.

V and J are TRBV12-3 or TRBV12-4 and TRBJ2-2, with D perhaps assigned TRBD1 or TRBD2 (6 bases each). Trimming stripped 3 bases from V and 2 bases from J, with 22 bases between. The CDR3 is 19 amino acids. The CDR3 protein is CASSFGVGGGTPNTGELFF. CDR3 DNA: TGTGCCAGCAGTTTTGGTGTGGGGGGTGGGACACCTAACACCGGGGAGCTGTTTTTT.

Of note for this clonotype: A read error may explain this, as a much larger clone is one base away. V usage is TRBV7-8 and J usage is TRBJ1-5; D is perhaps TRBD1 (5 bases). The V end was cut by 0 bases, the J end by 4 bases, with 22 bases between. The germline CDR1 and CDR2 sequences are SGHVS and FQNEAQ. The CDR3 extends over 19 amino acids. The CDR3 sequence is CASSLARKGRGTLNQPQHF. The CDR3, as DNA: TGTGCCAGCAGCTTAGCGCGAAAGGGACGGGGGACCCTTAATCAGCCCCAGCATTTT.

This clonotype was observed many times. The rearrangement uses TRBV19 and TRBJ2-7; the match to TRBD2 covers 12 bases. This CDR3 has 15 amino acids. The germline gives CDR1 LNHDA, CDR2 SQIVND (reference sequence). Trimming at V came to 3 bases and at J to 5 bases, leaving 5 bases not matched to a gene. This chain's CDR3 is CASSILLAGGDEQYF. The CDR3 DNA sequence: TGTGCCAGTAGTATCCTACTAGCGGGAGGTGACGAGCAGTACTTC. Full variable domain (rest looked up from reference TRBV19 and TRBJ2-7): DGGITQSPKYLFRKEGQNVTLSCEQNLNHDAMYWYRQDPGQGLRLIYYSQIVNDFQKGDIAEGYSVSREKKESFPLTVTSAQKNPTAFYLCASSILLAGGDEQYFGPGTRLTVT.

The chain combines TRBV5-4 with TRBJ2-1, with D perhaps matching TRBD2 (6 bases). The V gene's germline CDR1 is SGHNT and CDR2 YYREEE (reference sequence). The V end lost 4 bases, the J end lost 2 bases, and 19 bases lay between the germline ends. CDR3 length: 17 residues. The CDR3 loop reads CASSLSLACLTYNEQFF. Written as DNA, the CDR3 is TGTGCCAGCAGCCTTTCGCTAGCGTGCCTCACCTACAATGAGCAGTTCTTC.